These 20 T cell receptor beta chains originate from one sample sequenced in a study of molecular identifiers for immune sequencing clone quantification. TCRdb ran MiXCR on the PCR reads and lists one entry per CDR3 protein. The data show approximately 90,000 distinct CDR3 sequences, around 23% seen once. Sequenced: naive CD8+ T cells from blood, with Jurkat cell RNA spiked in. Subset: FACS-sorted CD8+CD4-CCR7+CD45RA+ naive T cells. These receptors all stem from a human donor in good health. Some libraries in this study had Jurkat cell RNA spiked in.

This clonotype has ten or more counts. The chain employs TRBV27 and TRBJ2-7, with D perhaps given as TRBD1 or TRBD2 (5 bases each). Deletions cut 7 bases from V and 4 bases from J, with 14 bases between. Germline CDR1 reads MNHEY; CDR2 reads SMNVEV (reference sequence). The CDR3 length is 13 residues. This CDR3 reads CASTGTRGYEQYF. The CDR3, as DNA: TGTGCCAGCACCGGGACCCGGGGATACGAGCAGTACTTC.

There are a few counts of this clonotype. The V and J genes are TRBV14 and TRBJ2-1, with 10 positions matching TRBD2. The ends lost 1 base at V and 10 bases at J; junction bases unmatched: 7. Germline V gene data show CDR1 as SGHDN and CDR2 as FVKESK. This CDR3 contains 15 residues. As DNA, the CDR3 is TGTGCCAGCAGCCAAGCGAGCGGGAGGGCCCGAGAGCAGTTCTTC. Its translation is CASSQASGRAREQFF.

This clonotype was recorded a few times. V usage is TRBV12-3 or TRBV12-4 and J usage is TRBJ2-1; D tentatively fits TRBD1 or TRBD2 (5 bases each). The ends were cut back, 4 bases at V and 9 bases at J, with 7 bases in the middle. The CDR3 spans 11 residues. The CDR3 protein is CASSWGSEQFF. In DNA form, the CDR3 reads TGTGCCAGCAGTTGGGGGTCTGAGCAGTTCTTC.

In its sample, this clonotype was seen many times. V gene TRBV30 combines with J gene TRBJ2-3; D possibly corresponds to TRBD2 (6 bases). V was cut by 5 bases and J by 6 bases, with 21 bases left in between. The CDR3 covers 15 residues. Germline lookup yields CDR1 GTSNPN and CDR2 SVGIG (reference sequence). The DNA of the CDR3 is TGTGCCTGGGACGGGGACTGGCTGGGGTCGGATACGCAGTATTTT. Translated: CAWDGDWLGSDTQYF.

With regard to this clonotype: The junction and the germline gene differ at one end; a read error may be behind it. The V call is TRBV12-3 or TRBV12-4, the J call TRBJ2-3; D not certain. The CDR3 sequence is 12 residues long. CDR3 bases: TGTGTCAGCAGCGAGCTTAAAGATACGCAGTATTTT. Amino acids: CVSSELKDTQYF.

Notes on this clonotype: Given a much more abundant clone one base away, this may be a read error. This chain connects TRBV9 to TRBJ2-7, with D hard to call. The CDR3 runs 17 residues. Per the germline V gene, CDR1 is SGDLS and CDR2 is YYNGEE. Trimming cost V 3 bases and J 0 bases, with 19 bases left between them. The CDR3 spells CASSASSSPGNSYEQYF. CDR3 coding DNA: TGTGCCAGCAGCGCAAGCTCTTCACCGGGTAACTCCTACGAGCAGTACTTC.

This clonotype was detected many times. V usage is TRBV4-1 and J usage is TRBJ2-1, with 9 bases aligning to TRBD1. The CDR3 is 16 residues long. V lost 1 base, J lost 4 bases, and 5 bases stayed unmatched. The germline V gene has CDR1 MGHRA and CDR2 YSYEKL. The CDR3 sequence: CASSQAGTGQYNEQFF. CDR3 coding DNA: TGCGCCAGCAGCCAAGCCGGGACAGGGCAGTACAATGAGCAGTTCTTC.

This clonotype has a count of ten or more. The CDR3 protein is CASSPSGREDEQYF. The CDR3 coding sequence is TGTGCCAGCAGCCCTAGCGGGAGAGAGGACGAGCAGTACTTC. V gene TRBV7-9 combines with J gene TRBJ2-7; 10 nucleotides line up with TRBD2. The CDR3 is 14 residues long. V shed 5 bases, J shed 5 bases, and the junction held 6 bases outside the gene matches. The germline gives CDR1 SEHNR, CDR2 FQNEAQ (reference sequence). The full variable domain, with the rest looked up from reference TRBV7-9 and TRBJ2-7, is DTGVSQNPRHKITKRGQNVTFRCDPISEHNRLYWYRQTLGQGPEFLTYFQNEAQLEKSRLLSDRFSAERPKGSFSTLEIQRTEQGDSAMYLCASSPSGREDEQYFGPGTRLTVT.

V is TRBV27 and J is TRBJ2-7; 9 bases map to TRBD1. There are 14 residues in the CDR3. V lost 7 bases and J lost 4; bases outside the gene matches: 8. CDR1 MNHEY and CDR2 SMNVEV come from the germline V gene (reference sequence). The CDR3 DNA sequence: TGTGCCAGCAACTCACAGGGGGCACCATACGAGCAGTACTTC. Encoded protein: CASNSQGAPYEQYF.

This clonotype was seen many times. This chain connects TRBV11-2 to TRBJ2-1; 9 bases are shared with TRBD1. V lost 5 bases to trimming and J lost 13 bases; unmatched junction nucleotides: 3. The CDR3 runs to 11 residues. Germline CDR1 reads SGHAT; CDR2 reads FQNNGV. CDR3 sequence: CASSRGQGQFF. The CDR3 region has the DNA TGTGCCAGCAGCCGGGGACAGGGTCAGTTCTTC.

Many counts were recorded for this clonotype. The chain joins TRBV28 to TRBJ2-3, with TRBD2 matching 9 bases. In germline, CDR1 is MDHEN, CDR2 SYDVKM. After removal of 7 bases from V and 0 bases from J, the junction contained 5 bases not matched to a gene. The CDR3 spans 15 residues. CDR3 residues: CASILAGSSTDTQYF. CDR3 DNA: TGTGCCAGCATCCTAGCGGGAAGTAGCACAGATACGCAGTATTTT.

This clonotype was found many times. This sequence joins TRBV20-1 and TRBJ2-3, with a tentative D call TRBD2 (5 bases). CDR1 and CDR2 from the germline V gene are DFQATT and SNEGSKA (reference sequence). This CDR3 contains 15 residues. Trimming took 0 bases from V and 2 from J, leaving 12 bases between them. The DNA for the CDR3 is TGCAGTGCTAGAGATGGGCCTAGCTCCACAGATACGCAGTATTTT. This translates into CSARDGPSSTDTQYF.

This clonotype was seen at least ten times. This sequence joins TRBV5-4 and TRBJ1-3; D not resolved. Germline CDR1 reads SGHNT; CDR2 reads YYREEE (reference sequence). This CDR3 is built from 14 residues. The ends were cut back, 0 bases at V and 8 bases at J, with 12 bases in the middle. CDR3 nucleotide sequence: TGTGCCAGCAGCTTGGGAGGGTTTCCGGACACCATATATTTT. Its translation: CASSLGGFPDTIYF.

In this sample, this clonotype turned up many times. The genes are TRBV4-3 and TRBJ2-5; D is uncertain. CDR1 and CDR2 from the germline V gene are LGHNA and YSLEER. This CDR3 is 14 amino acids long. V was cut by 2 bases and J by 5 bases, with 12 bases left in between. CDR3 sequence reads: CASSQLLVGETQYF. The DNA for the CDR3 is TGCGCCAGCAGCCAACTGCTAGTGGGGGAGACCCAGTACTTC.

This clonotype was observed many times. J is TRBJ2-2 and V is TRBV21-1; the tabulated D call, TRBD1, remains unverified against the DNA. TRBV21-1 is marked as a pseudogene. The CDR3 extends over 17 amino acids. CDR3 sequence: CASSPCRDTLNTGELFF. The CDR3 DNA reads TGTGCCAGCAGCCCCTGCCGGGACACCCTCAACACCGGGGAGCTGTTTTTT.

Details on this clonotype: This may be a read error: a much more frequent sequence differs by one nucleotide. The chain joins TRBV12-3 or TRBV12-4 to TRBJ2-3; D is possibly TRBD2 (5 bases). The CDR3 is 13 residues long. DNA for the CDR3: TGTGCCAGCAGTTTGACTATCACAGATATGCAGTATTTT. Amino acid sequence: CASSLTITDMQYF.

The chain is built from TRBV13 and TRBJ2-3; 15 bases line up with TRBD2. V shed 4 bases and J 3 bases; nucleotides not matched to a gene: 5. Germline assignment: CDR1 PRHDT and CDR2 FYEKMQ (reference sequence). The CDR3 runs 17 residues. CDR3 sequence (DNA): TGTGCCAGCAGCTCCGGACTAGCGGGAGGGTTAACAGATACGCAGTATTTT. Residues: CASSSGLAGGLTDTQYF.

This clonotype was seen ten or more times. V is TRBV4-2 and J is TRBJ2-3, with D perhaps TRBD1 or TRBD2 (5 bases each). V lost 5 bases and J 0 bases, leaving 12 bases between the germline ends. This CDR3 is built from 15 residues. Germline assignment: CDR1 LGHNA and CDR2 YNFKEQ. CDR3: CASSGTRLSTDTQYF. CDR3 sequence (DNA): TGTGCCAGCAGCGGGACGAGACTTAGCACAGATACGCAGTATTTT.

The sample holds many counts of this clonotype. The chain is built from TRBV5-6 and TRBJ2-7; 9 nucleotides align to TRBD1. The germline gives CDR1 SGHDT, CDR2 YYEEEE. Losses at the gene ends were 4 bases for V and 6 bases for J; bases not matched to a gene: 2. There are 12 residues in the CDR3. The CDR3 DNA sequence: TGTGCCAGCAGCGGGACAGGGCCCGAGCAGTACTTC. This codes for CASSGTGPEQYF.

This clonotype was seen repeatedly, ten times or more. J is TRBJ1-3 and V is TRBV9; weak D call: TRBD1 (6 bases). The CDR3 extends over 14 amino acids. Trimming cost V 3 bases and J 0 bases, with 7 bases left between them. CDR1 and CDR2 (germline): SGDLS, YYNGEE. CDR3 amino acids: CASSAGDSGNTIYF. CDR3 sequence (DNA): TGTGCCAGCAGCGCAGGGGACTCTGGAAACACCATATATTTT.